Listed here is a single T cell receptor (beta chain). The assay ran at deep level. Genomic DNA per cell subset filled all wells of several immunoSEQ plates. Each sorted subset replicate got 200 ng genomic DNA, tens of thousands of genomes. TCRdb keeps only in-frame clones here, not all; method: immunoSEQ multiplex PCR. Of some 1 million clones in the sample, around 76% were seen once. V was clipped by 5 bases and J by 4 bases, with 8 bases between them. Per the germline V gene, CDR1 is MNHEY and CDR2 is SVGAGI. The CDR3 consists of 13 residues. The source of the sample is a study of shared clonotypes between healthy human individuals.

The sequence was obtained from a man aged 18 to 29 in good health. This chain uses TRBV6-5 with TRBJ2-2; a weak D match, TRBD1 (5 bases). Sequenced input: memory CD4+ T cells sorted from blood. Described subset: CD45RA-negative fraction. CDR3 nucleotides: TGTGCCAGCAGTGGTGACAGCACCGGGGAGCTGTTTTTT. This translates into CASSGDSTGELFF.